These 13 T cell receptor beta chains share one sample of origin, sequenced in a study of CD8+ T cells in alopecia areata. Treatment indicated: oral pan-JAK inhibitor, 5-10 mg twice daily. RNA was extracted and reverse transcribed into cDNA as the sequencing template. Method: immunoSEQ multiplex PCR; TCRdb's copy keeps in-frame clones and lacks some. This sample has about 120,000 clones, with around 56% found just once. The sample consisted of CD4+ T cells sorted from blood, taken at week 4, from a patient treated with tofacitinib. The source of these receptors is a human donor with alopecia areata.

Only a few counts were recorded for this clone. The gene calls are TRBV7-2 and TRBJ2-3; no firm D call. The length of the CDR3 is 15 residues. The germline V gene has CDR1 SGHTA and CDR2 FQGNSA. Trimming took 3 bases from V and 1 from J, leaving 11 bases between them. The CDR3 spells CASSLAGIRTDTQYF. In DNA, the CDR3 is TGTGCCAGCAGCTTGGCTGGGATCCGCACAGATACGCAGTATTTT. Based on the CDR3 plus reference TRBV7-2 and TRBJ2-3, the full variable domain is GAGVSQSPSNKVTEKGKDVELRCDPISGHTALYWYRQSLGQGLEFLIYFQGNSAPDKSGLPSDRFSAERTGGSVSTLTIQRTQQEDSAVYLCASSLAGIRTDTQYFGPGTRLTVL.

There are a few counts of this clone. This chain uses TRBV29-1 with TRBJ2-5; D gene uncertain. Germline CDR1 and CDR2: SQVTM and ANQGSEA. The V end lost 4 bases, the J end lost 1 base, and 7 bases lay between the germline ends. The CDR3 runs to 12 residues. The CDR3 reads CSVGGSQETQYF. CDR3 sequence (DNA): TGCAGCGTTGGTGGCAGCCAAGAGACCCAGTACTTC.

The chain uses TRBV4-1 and TRBJ1-1; 8 bases are shared with TRBD1. Germline values: CDR1 MGHRA, CDR2 YSYEKL. The CDR3 extends over 17 amino acids. The junction had 15 bases not matched to a gene; V was cut back by 6 bases and J by 3 bases. The CDR3 is CASRLGTGPGKDTEAFF. The CDR3 nucleotides read TGCGCCAGCAGACTTGGGACAGGCCCCGGGAAGGACACTGAAGCTTTCTTT.

V usage is TRBV11-2 and J usage is TRBJ1-3; unclear D gene. V dropped 1 base and J dropped 8 bases, with 6 bases sitting between them. There are 12 residues in the CDR3. Germline V gene sequence: CDR1 SGHAT, CDR2 FQNNGV. For the CDR3, the DNA is TGTGCCAGCAGCTTAGTTGGTGACACCATATATTTT. Amino acids: CASSLVGDTIYF. Drawing the rest from reference TRBV11-2 and TRBJ1-3, the complete variable domain is EAGVAQSPRYKIIEKRQSVAFWCNPISGHATLYWYQQILGQGPKLLIQFQNNGVVDDSQLPKDRFSAERLKGVDSTLKIQPAKLEDSAVYLCASSLVGDTIYFGEGSWLTVV.

This clone was seen once. The chain links TRBV30 to TRBJ2-2, with D perhaps TRBD1 (6 bases). This CDR3 region has 14 residues. V dropped 1 base and J dropped 7 bases, with 13 bases sitting between them. CDR1 and CDR2 from the germline V gene are GTSNPN and SVGIG (reference sequence). CDR3 loop: CAWSAYRAGGELFF. The CDR3 DNA follows: TGTGCCTGGAGTGCCTACAGGGCTGGCGGGGAGCTGTTTTTT.

This clone was counted a few times. V and J are TRBV27 and TRBJ2-1, with 10 bases fitting TRBD2. The CDR3 totals 16 residues. Germline V gives CDR1 MNHEY, CDR2 SMNVEV (reference sequence). The V segment lost 3 bases and the J segment 4 bases; nucleotides outside the gene matches: 6. For the CDR3, the DNA is TGTGCCAGCAGTTTCTTGTCACTAGCGGGGTACAATGAGCAGTTCTTC. It yields the protein CASSFLSLAGYNEQFF.

This clone turned up a few times. The rearrangement links TRBV30 to TRBJ2-1; D uncertain. Trimming shortened V by 2 bases and J by 7 bases, and 15 bases separated the two germline ends. The CDR3 runs 14 residues. Germline CDR1 and CDR2: GTSNPN and SVGIG (reference sequence). The CDR3 nucleotides are TGTGCCTGGAGTCGGCCGGATTTTTCAAATGAGCAGTTCTTC. Its translation is CAWSRPDFSNEQFF.

CDR3 DNA sequence: TGTGCCAGCAGTGGCCCCAGCGGGGGACTCTCCTACAATGAGCAGTTCTTC. It codes for CASSGPSGGLSYNEQFF. V and J are TRBV6-1 and TRBJ2-1; 8 nucleotides match TRBD2. Germline CDR1 is MNHNS and CDR2 is SASEGT. The CDR3 is 17 residues long. V lost 4 bases and J lost 0; bases outside the gene matches: 8.

The chain employs TRBV29-1 and TRBJ2-5, with a tentative D call TRBD2 (6 bases). V lost 4 bases and J lost 4, with 16 bases in between. Per the germline V gene, CDR1 is SQVTM and CDR2 is ANQGSEA. The CDR3 length is 14 residues. CDR3: CSVGDIGGRETQYF. CDR3 in DNA: TGCAGCGTTGGAGATATAGGAGGGCGAGAGACCCAGTACTTC.

The J gene is TRBJ2-5, the V gene TRBV10-2; no definite D call. Trimming left V 9 bases short and J 3 bases short, with 11 bases between. Germline V gives CDR1 WSHSY, CDR2 SAAADI. The CDR3 consists of 12 residues. The CDR3 here is CASRTPKETQYF. CDR3 bases: TGCGCCAGTCGTACACCGAAAGAGACCCAGTACTTC.

V usage is TRBV4-1 and J usage is TRBJ1-2; 8 bases fit TRBD1. The CDR3 totals 16 residues. Germline CDR1 reads MGHRA; CDR2 reads YSYEKL. Losses at the gene ends were 4 bases for V and 4 bases for J; bases not matched to a gene: 11. The CDR3 DNA reads as TGCGCCAGCAGCCCAAATTACAGGGGGGCGAGCTATGGCTACACCTTC. Translated, it gives CASSPNYRGASYGYTF.

The gene calls are TRBV30 and TRBJ1-2; 7 nucleotides match TRBD1. Trimming cost V 5 bases and J 2 bases; bases outside gene matches: 11. Per germline, CDR1 GTSNPN and CDR2 SVGIG (reference sequence). The length of the CDR3 is 15 residues. DNA for the CDR3: TGTGCCTGGTCCCATAACAGGGGCTGGAACTATGGCTACACCTTC. Amino acids: CAWSHNRGWNYGYTF.

This clone was counted between two and nine times. This rearrangement joins TRBV14 to TRBJ2-7; the D is unclear. Germline V gene data show CDR1 as SGHDN and CDR2 as FVKESK. The CDR3 length is 13 residues. V lost 3 bases and J lost 6, with 12 bases in between. CDR3 sequence: CASSQTQSGEQYF. DNA of the CDR3: TGTGCCAGCAGCCAGACACAATCCGGCGAGCAGTACTTC.